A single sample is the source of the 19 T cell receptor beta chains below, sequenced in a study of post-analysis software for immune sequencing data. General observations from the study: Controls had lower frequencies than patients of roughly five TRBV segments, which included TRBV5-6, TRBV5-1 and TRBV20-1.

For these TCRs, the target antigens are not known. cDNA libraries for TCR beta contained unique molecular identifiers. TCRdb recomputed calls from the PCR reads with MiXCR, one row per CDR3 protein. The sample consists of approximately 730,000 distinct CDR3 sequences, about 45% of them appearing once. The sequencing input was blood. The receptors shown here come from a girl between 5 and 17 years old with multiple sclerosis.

In nucleotides, the CDR3 is TGTGCCAGCAGTGCGACAGGGCTCTCACCCTACAATGAGCAGTTCTTC. Its translation is CASSATGLSPYNEQFF. This chain joins TRBV6-1 and TRBJ2-1; 7 positions agree with TRBD1. Germline V CDR1 and CDR2: MNHNS, SASEGT. The CDR3 extends over 16 amino acids. V was pared by 4 bases and J by 2 bases, with 8 bases of the junction left unmatched.

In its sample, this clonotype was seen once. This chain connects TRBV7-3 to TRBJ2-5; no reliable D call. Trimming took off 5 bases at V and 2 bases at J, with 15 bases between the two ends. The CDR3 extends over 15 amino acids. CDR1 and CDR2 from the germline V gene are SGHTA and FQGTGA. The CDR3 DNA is TGTGCCAGCAGCCCTCCCGCAAGGGATCAAGAGACCCAGTACTTC. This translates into CASSPPARDQETQYF.

The CDR3 here is CASSSQEQGPTANYGYTF. Here the CDR3 DNA reads TGTGCCAGCAGTTCGCAGGAACAGGGCCCCACCGCTAACTATGGCTACACCTTC. The V and J genes are TRBV6-5 and TRBJ1-2, with D perhaps TRBD1 (6 bases). Germline CDR1 and CDR2: MNHEY and SVGAGI. CDR3 length equals 18 residues. Trimming shortened V by 4 bases and J by 0 bases, and 21 bases separated the two germline ends.

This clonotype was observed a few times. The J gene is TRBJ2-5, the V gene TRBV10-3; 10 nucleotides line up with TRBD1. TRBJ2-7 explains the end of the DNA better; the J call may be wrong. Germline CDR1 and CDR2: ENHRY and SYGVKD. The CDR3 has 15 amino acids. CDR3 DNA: TGTGCCATCAGTCCGGCTGGGACAGGGGTCTACGAGCAGTACTTC. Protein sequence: CAISPAGTGVYEQYF.

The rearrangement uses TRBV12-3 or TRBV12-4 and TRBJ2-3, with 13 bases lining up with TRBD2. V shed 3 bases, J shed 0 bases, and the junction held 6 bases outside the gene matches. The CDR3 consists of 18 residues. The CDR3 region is CASSLITSGRASTDTQYF. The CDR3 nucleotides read TGTGCCAGCAGTTTGATCACTAGCGGGAGGGCAAGCACAGATACGCAGTATTTT.

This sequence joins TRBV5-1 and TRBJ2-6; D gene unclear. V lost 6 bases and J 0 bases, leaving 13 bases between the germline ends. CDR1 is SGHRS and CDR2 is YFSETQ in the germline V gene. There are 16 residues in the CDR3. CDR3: CASKPRRTSGANVLTF. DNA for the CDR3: TGCGCCAGCAAACCGCGACGAACCTCTGGGGCCAACGTCCTGACTTTC.

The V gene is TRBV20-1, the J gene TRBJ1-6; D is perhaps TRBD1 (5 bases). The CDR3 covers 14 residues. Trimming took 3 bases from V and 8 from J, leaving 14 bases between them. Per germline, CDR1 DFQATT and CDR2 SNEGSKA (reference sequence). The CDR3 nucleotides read TGCAGTGCTAGGGAAGGGATAGGGGATTCACCCCTCCACTTT. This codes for CSAREGIGDSPLHF.

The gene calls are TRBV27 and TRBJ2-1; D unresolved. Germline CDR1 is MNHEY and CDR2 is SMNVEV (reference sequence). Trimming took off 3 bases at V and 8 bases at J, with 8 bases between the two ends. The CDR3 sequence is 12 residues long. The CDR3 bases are TGTGCCAGCAGTTTTTGGGGTGATGAGCAGTTCTTC. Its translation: CASSFWGDEQFF.

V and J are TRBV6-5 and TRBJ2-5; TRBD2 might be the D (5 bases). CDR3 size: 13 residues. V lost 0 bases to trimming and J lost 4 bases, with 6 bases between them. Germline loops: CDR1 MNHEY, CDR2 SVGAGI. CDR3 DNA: TGTGCCAGCAGTTACTCAGAGGGAGAGACCCAGTACTTC. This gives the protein CASSYSEGETQYF.

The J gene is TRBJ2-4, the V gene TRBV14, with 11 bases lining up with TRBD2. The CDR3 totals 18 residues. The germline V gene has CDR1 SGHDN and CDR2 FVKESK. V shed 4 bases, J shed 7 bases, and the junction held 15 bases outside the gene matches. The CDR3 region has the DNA TGTGCCAGCAGCCCACTAGCGGGAGAACCCACACACGGGAACATTCAGTACTTC. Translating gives CASSPLAGEPTHGNIQYF.

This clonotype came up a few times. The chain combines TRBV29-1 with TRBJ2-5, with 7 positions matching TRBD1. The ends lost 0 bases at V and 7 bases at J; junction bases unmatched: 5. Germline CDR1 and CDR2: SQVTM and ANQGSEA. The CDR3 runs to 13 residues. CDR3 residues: CSVEETGFGTQYF. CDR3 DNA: TGCAGCGTTGAAGAGACAGGGTTTGGGACCCAGTACTTC.

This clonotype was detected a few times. In DNA, the CDR3 is TGTGCCAGCAGCCTTCGACGCGTCTACGAGCAGTACTTC. As protein: CASSLRRVYEQYF. This chain uses TRBV6-2 or TRBV6-3 with TRBJ2-7; unclear D gene. CDR3 size: 13 residues. The ends were cut back, 6 bases at V and 3 bases at J, with 12 bases in the middle. Germline loops: CDR1 MNHEY, CDR2 SVGEGT.

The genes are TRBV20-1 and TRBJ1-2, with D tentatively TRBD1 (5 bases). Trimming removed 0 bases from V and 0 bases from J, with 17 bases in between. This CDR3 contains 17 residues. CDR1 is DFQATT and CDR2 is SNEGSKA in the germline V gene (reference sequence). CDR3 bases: TGCAGTGCTAGAGACCGGGCCGGCTGGGGGGCTAACTATGGCTACACCTTC. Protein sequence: CSARDRAGWGANYGYTF.

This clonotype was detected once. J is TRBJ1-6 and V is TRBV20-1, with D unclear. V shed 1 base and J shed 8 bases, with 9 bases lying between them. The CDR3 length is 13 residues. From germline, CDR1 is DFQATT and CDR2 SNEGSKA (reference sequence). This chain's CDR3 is CSARARPDSPLHF. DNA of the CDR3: TGCAGTGCTAGAGCAAGGCCGGATTCACCCCTCCACTTT.

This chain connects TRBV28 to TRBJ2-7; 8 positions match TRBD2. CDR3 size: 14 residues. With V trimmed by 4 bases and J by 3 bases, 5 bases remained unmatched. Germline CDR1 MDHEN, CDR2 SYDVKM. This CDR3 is CASSSPGLGYEQYF. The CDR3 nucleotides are TGTGCCAGCAGTTCACCGGGACTAGGCTACGAGCAGTACTTC.

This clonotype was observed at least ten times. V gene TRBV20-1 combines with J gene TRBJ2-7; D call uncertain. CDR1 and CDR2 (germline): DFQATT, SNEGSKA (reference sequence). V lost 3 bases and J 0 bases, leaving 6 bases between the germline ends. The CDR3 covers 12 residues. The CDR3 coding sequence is TGCAGTGCTAGCCCCAGCTCCTACGAGCAGTACTTC. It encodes CSASPSSYEQYF.

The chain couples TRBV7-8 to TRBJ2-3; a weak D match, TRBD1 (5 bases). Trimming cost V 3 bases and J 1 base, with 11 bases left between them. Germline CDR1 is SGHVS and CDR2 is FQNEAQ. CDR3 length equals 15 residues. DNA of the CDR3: TGTGCCAGCAGCTTGGAACAGGCGGGCACAGATACGCAGTATTTT. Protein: CASSLEQAGTDTQYF.

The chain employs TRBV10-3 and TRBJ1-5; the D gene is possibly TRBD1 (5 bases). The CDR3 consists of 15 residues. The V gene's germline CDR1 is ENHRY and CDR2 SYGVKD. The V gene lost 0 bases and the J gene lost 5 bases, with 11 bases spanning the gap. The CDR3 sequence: CAISESGGKDQPQHF. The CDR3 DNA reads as TGTGCCATCAGTGAGTCTGGGGGGAAGGATCAGCCCCAGCATTTT.

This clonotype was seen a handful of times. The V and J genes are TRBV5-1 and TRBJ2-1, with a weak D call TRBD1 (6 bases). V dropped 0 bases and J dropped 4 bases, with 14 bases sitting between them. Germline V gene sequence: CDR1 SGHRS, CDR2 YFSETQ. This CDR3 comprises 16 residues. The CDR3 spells CASSLASNQGYNEQFF. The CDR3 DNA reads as TGCGCCAGCAGCTTGGCCTCAAATCAGGGGTACAATGAGCAGTTCTTC.